A single sample is the source of the 19 T cell receptor beta chains below, sequenced in a study of cytomegalovirus exposure and HLA in healthy donors. The study ran its PCR with 60 Vbeta and 13 Jbeta primers. Data came from immunoSEQ multiplex PCR; TCRdb stores just in-frame clones and leaves some out. Of some 170,000 clones in the sample, roughly a tenth are singletons; the top ten hold 1% to 1.5%. The specimen was PBMCs. These receptors all come from a woman in her 30s in good health and CMV-seropositive.

In this sample, this clone turned up a few times. The J gene is TRBJ2-7, the V gene TRBV5-1; D is ambiguous. From germline, CDR1 is SGHRS and CDR2 YFSETQ. V lost 0 bases to trimming and J lost 6 bases, with 10 bases between them. There are 13 residues in the CDR3. The CDR3 DNA reads as TGCGCCAGCAGCTTGGCGTCGGGTTCCGAGCAGTACTTC. Protein product: CASSLASGSEQYF.

The chain joins TRBV6-1 to TRBJ2-1; D may be TRBD1 (5 bases). Germline assignment: CDR1 MNHNS and CDR2 SASEGT. Deletions cut 4 bases from V and 7 bases from J, with 17 bases between. The CDR3 spans 15 residues. The CDR3: CASSGRLGVENEQFF. The CDR3 DNA reads TGTGCCAGCAGTGGACGCCTAGGGGTGGAAAATGAGCAGTTCTTC.

A few counts support this clone. The rearrangement links TRBV2 to TRBJ2-7; D gene ambiguous. This CDR3 region has 12 residues. Trimming shortened V by 4 bases and J by 3 bases, and 7 bases separated the two germline ends. CDR1 SNHLY and CDR2 FYNNEI come from the germline V gene. CDR3 region: CASSAQIYEQYF. CDR3 in DNA: TGTGCCAGCAGTGCACAGATCTACGAGCAGTACTTC.

The CDR3 sequence is CASSLDTGENEQYF. In DNA form, the CDR3 reads TGCGCCAGCAGCTTGGATACAGGAGAAAACGAGCAGTACTTC. The chain uses TRBV5-1 and TRBJ2-7, with TRBD1 as a possible D gene (5 bases). V lost 0 bases and J lost 5, with 12 bases in between. The CDR3 has 14 residues. Germline V gene sequence: CDR1 SGHRS, CDR2 YFSETQ.

V gene TRBV7-2 combines with J gene TRBJ2-1; 9 bases fit TRBD2. CDR3 length: 15 amino acids. CDR1 SGHTA and CDR2 FQGNSA come from the germline V gene. V gave up 3 bases and J gave up 7 bases; unmatched junction bases: 7. The CDR3 DNA reads as TGTGCCAGCAGCTTGGGGGCGGGAGGGCCTAATGAGCAGTTCTTC. Translating it yields CASSLGAGGPNEQFF.

The genes are TRBV27 and TRBJ2-1, with 9 nucleotides matching TRBD2. V shed 2 bases and J 7 bases; nucleotides not matched to a gene: 9. Per the germline V gene, CDR1 is MNHEY and CDR2 is SMNVEV (reference sequence). CDR3 length: 16 residues. The CDR3 spells CASSLGTSGSLNEQFF. CDR3 in DNA: TGTGCCAGCAGTTTAGGTACTAGCGGGTCACTTAATGAGCAGTTCTTC.

The sample holds a few counts of this clone. The V and J genes are TRBV7-8 and TRBJ1-2; no definite D call. Germline assignment: CDR1 SGHVS and CDR2 FQNEAQ. CDR3 size: 14 residues. The ends were cut back, 0 bases at V and 0 bases at J, with 5 bases in the middle. CDR3 bases: TGTGCCAGCAGCTTAGCGGCAGCTAACTATGGCTACACCTTC. The encoded protein is CASSLAAANYGYTF.

V is TRBV14 and J is TRBJ1-4; possibly TRBD1 for D (6 bases). The V gene lost 4 bases and the J gene lost 3 bases, with 15 bases spanning the gap. The V gene's germline CDR1 is SGHDN and CDR2 FVKESK. CDR3 length: 16 residues. CDR3 region: CASSRGQGTSNEKLFF. The CDR3 coding sequence is TGTGCCAGCAGCCGGGGTCAGGGGACCTCTAATGAAAAACTGTTTTTT.

The chain has TRBV4-2 and TRBJ2-7; 7 bases line up with TRBD2. J lost 5 bases, V lost 0 bases, and 10 bases had no gene match. The CDR3 loop spans 16 amino acids. Germline CDR1 reads LGHNA; CDR2 reads YNFKEQ. The CDR3 DNA follows: TGTGCCAGCAGCCAAGATAGAGGCGGGAGCCCCCACGAGCAGTACTTC. It yields the protein CASSQDRGGSPHEQYF.

The V gene is TRBV2, the J gene TRBJ2-3, with D hard to call. Germline assignment: CDR1 SNHLY and CDR2 FYNNEI. The CDR3 contains 12 residues. V was clipped by 6 bases and J by 6 bases, with 10 bases between them. In DNA form, the CDR3 reads TGTGCCAGCAGCACTGCCGGGGATACGCAGTATTTT. Encoded protein: CASSTAGDTQYF.

The rearrangement uses TRBV9 and TRBJ2-3, with 9 bases aligning to TRBD1. The CDR3 sequence is 17 residues long. In germline, CDR1 is SGDLS, CDR2 YYNGEE. V lost 2 bases to trimming and J lost 3 bases; unmatched junction nucleotides: 10. CDR3 amino acids: CASSVTTGTGRTDTQYF. CDR3 nucleotide sequence: TGTGCCAGCAGCGTTACCACCGGGACAGGGAGAACAGATACGCAGTATTTT.

V gene TRBV5-1 combines with J gene TRBJ1-4; unclear D gene. The CDR3 runs to 15 residues. From germline, CDR1 is SGHRS and CDR2 YFSETQ. V was pared by 0 bases and J by 0 bases, with 6 bases between. This CDR3 is CASSLGAATNEKLFF. In DNA, the CDR3 is TGCGCCAGCAGCTTGGGGGCCGCAACTAATGAAAAACTGTTTTTT.

The chain combines TRBV7-9 with TRBJ1-1; weak D call: TRBD1 (5 bases). Trimming shortened V by 5 bases and J by 6 bases, and 16 bases separated the two germline ends. CDR1 is SEHNR and CDR2 is FQNEAQ in the germline V gene (reference sequence). The CDR3 runs to 14 residues. CDR3 sequence: CASSRDFLGAEAFF. CDR3 sequence (DNA): TGTGCCAGCAGCCGGGACTTCCTGGGCGCTGAAGCTTTCTTT.

The chain combines TRBV6-6 with TRBJ2-7; tentatively, D is TRBD2 (6 bases). CDR1 is MNHNY and CDR2 is SVGAGI in the germline V gene (reference sequence). The CDR3 covers 11 residues. V was clipped by 10 bases and J by 6 bases, with 13 bases between them. The CDR3 nucleotides are TGTGCCACCTACACGGGGGTCGAGCAGTACTTC. Translating gives CATYTGVEQYF.

This rearrangement joins TRBV6-5 to TRBJ2-2; 8 bases agree with TRBD2. Germline V CDR1 and CDR2: MNHEY, SVGAGI. The CDR3 contains 14 residues. The V gene end was trimmed by 2 bases and the J gene end by 4 bases; junction bases not matched to a gene: 0. The CDR3 protein is CASSYAGGTGELFF. Here the CDR3 DNA reads TGTGCCAGCAGTTACGCGGGAGGCACCGGGGAGCTGTTTTTT.

This rearrangement joins TRBV7-3 to TRBJ2-1, with TRBD2 matching 12 bases. Germline assignment: CDR1 SGHTA and CDR2 FQGTGA. The CDR3 is 15 amino acids. Trimming at V came to 4 bases and at J to 6 bases, leaving 4 bases not matched to a gene. This chain's CDR3 is CASSSSGRAGNEQFF. For the CDR3, the DNA is TGTGCCAGCAGCTCTAGCGGGAGGGCCGGCAATGAGCAGTTCTTC.

This clone was observed many times. Other nucleotide sequences in the sample specify the same CDR3. This chain links TRBV4-2 with TRBJ1-2, with 7 nucleotides matching TRBD1. Germline CDR1 and CDR2: LGHNA and YNFKEQ. The V segment lost 4 bases and the J segment 2 bases; nucleotides outside the gene matches: 7. CDR3 length: 15 amino acids. CDR3 protein: CASSRLPGQNYGYTF. Here the CDR3 DNA reads TGTGCCAGCAGCCGCCTTCCGGGACAGAACTATGGCTACACCTTC.

The chain links TRBV7-2 to TRBJ2-7, with D unclear. CDR1 is SGHTA, CDR2 FQGNSA, per germline. V was cut by 6 bases and J by 6 bases, with 18 bases left in between. The CDR3 is made up of 14 amino acids. The CDR3 spells CASSVRLPPGEQYF. The CDR3 DNA sequence: TGTGCCAGCAGTGTGAGGCTTCCTCCGGGCGAGCAGTACTTC.

The chain employs TRBV7-2 and TRBJ1-2; TRBD1 matches 11 bases. The germline CDR1 and CDR2 sequences are SGHTA and FQGNSA. Trimming at V came to 1 base and at J to 2 bases, leaving 6 bases not matched to a gene. The CDR3 is 17 amino acids. The CDR3 sequence is CASSLVGGTGGNYGYTF. CDR3 in DNA: TGTGCCAGCAGCTTAGTAGGGGGGACAGGGGGGAACTATGGCTACACCTTC. Full variable domain (rest looked up from reference TRBV7-2 and TRBJ1-2): GAGVSQSPSNKVTEKGKDVELRCDPISGHTALYWYRQSLGQGLEFLIYFQGNSAPDKSGLPSDRFSAERTGGSVSTLTIQRTQQEDSAVYLCASSLVGGTGGNYGYTFGSGTRLTVV.